Listed below are T cell receptor beta chains from one sample, sequenced in a study of cytomegalovirus exposure and HLA in healthy donors. TCRdb's copy holds only in-frame clones and misses some; the assay was immunoSEQ multiplex PCR. The repertoire has some 150,000 clones, about 10% of them found once; the top ten carry 1.5% to 2%. Input material: PBMCs. Receptor source: a man aged 45-65 years in good health and CMV-seronegative. Each CDR3 is given with its conserved first and last residue. Fields, in order: V gene, CDR3 protein.

TRBV28,CASSSLAGGGNEQFF
TRBV11-2,CASSGLAGGTDTQYF
TRBV7-3,CASSLQALNTEAFF
TRBV9,CASSVARGNTDTQYF
TRBV4-1,CASSQDWAGLNYGYTF
TRBV7-3,CASSGTSRAPHEQYF
TRBV6-1,CASRAGGGLDTQYF
TRBV10-1,CASSESMRARTYEQYF
TRBV30,CAWSVFSGGPNTGELFF
TRBV10-3,CAISESAGERDGYTF
TRBV29-1,CSVKTEGSPNSPLHF
TRBV9,CASSPQGGNYGYTF
TRBV30,CAWSRITGLNTEAFF
TRBV21-1,CASSKAPNTDTQYF
TRBV9,CASSVGGGSQPQHF
TRBV9,CASSPSGFTDTQYF
TRBV2,CASSEPRGGDTQYF
TRBV11-2,CASSFEGAISPLHF
TRBV27,CASSLGRGQGFFKLFF
TRBV19,CASRSTGDTEAFF
TRBV11-2,CASSLRAGGRNTIYF
TRBV6-4,CASSDSPGNSGRDIQYF
TRBV5-1,CASSLGGQGADTQYF
TRBV4-1,CASSQEGTGKETQYF
TRBV6-4,CASSVILGNEQFF
TRBV28,CASSYRGLNTEAFF
TRBV25-1,CASSARGRGNTEAFF
TRBV9,CASSVEEGRAGELFF
TRBV10-2,CASSVSGVAYEQYF
TRBV14,CASSQGLPETQYF
TRBV19,CASSMWSSGNGEQYF
TRBV28,CASSWDRGSAETQYF
TRBV4-2,CASSQAYLISSSYEQYF
TRBV19,CATGTSGRGETQYF
TRBV2,CASSDDRGFTDTQYF
TRBV29-1,CSVDGQFRGYTF
TRBV5-1,CASSLEDRGAGNTIYF
TRBV7-9,CASSSPPGGANTGELFF
TRBV7-9,CASSLTRVEETQYF
TRBV30,CAWSVGLAENIQYF
TRBV5-1,CASSLVGTGENEQFF
TRBV7-6,CASSPGTANTGELFF